These T cell receptor beta chains were read from a single sample in a study of T cell responses to AZD1222 COVID-19 vaccine. Assay used: immunoSEQ multiplex PCR; TCRdb lists only in-frame clones, some missing. The data show roughly 100,000 clones, less than 90% seen once. This specimen was peripheral blood, taken on day 0 of AZD1222 vaccination. All receptors derive from an adult in good health. Both conserved end residues are part of each CDR3. The D gene is left open where the match is weak. Not all rows give a size; the values are once, few, many and, for expanded clones, a class.

j_call d_call clone_size v_call cdr3_nt cdr3_aa
TRBJ2-7 TRBD1 - TRBV7-9 TGTGCCAGCAGCCCAGGGACAGGATACTACGAGCAGTACTTC CASSPGTGYYEQYF
TRBJ2-3 - - TRBV12-3/TRBV12-4 TGTGCCAGCACGATTACCACAGATACGCAGTATTTT CASTITTDTQYF
TRBJ2-5 - - TRBV5-1 TGCGCCAGCCGGGACAACCAAGAGACCCAGTACTTC CASRDNQETQYF
TRBJ2-1 - - TRBV4-2 TGTGCCAGCAGCCAAGACAGGGGGACTGCCGCTTTCGTTGAGCAGTTCTTC CASSQDRGTAAFVEQFF
TRBJ2-1 - - TRBV9 TGTGCCAGCAGCGCAGCTCCCACTAGGGGTGAGCAGTTCTTC CASSAAPTRGEQFF
TRBJ1-5 - - TRBV3-1/TRBV3-2 TGTGCCAGCAGCCCGTCGACCGGGTCGGGCAATCAGCCCCAGCATTTT CASSPSTGSGNQPQHF
TRBJ1-1 - - TRBV7-9 TGTGCCAGCAGCCGCTGGGAGGGGAGAGGGGACACTGAAGCTTTCTTT CASSRWEGRGDTEAFF
TRBJ1-2 - - TRBV19 TGTGCCAGTAGTATGCCAGGGACCTATGGCTACACCTTC CASSMPGTYGYTF
TRBJ1-2 - - TRBV3-1/TRBV3-2 TGTGCCAGCAGCCAAGCTAGTCGGAGACGGAGCGATGGCTACACCTTC CASSQASRRRSDGYTF
TRBJ1-1 - - TRBV4-2 TGTGCCAGCAGCCCCCCAAATGGGGGACTGAACACTGAAGCTTTCTTT CASSPPNGGLNTEAFF
TRBJ2-7 - - TRBV2 TGTGCCAGCAGTGAAGACAGGCGAGACTACGAGCAGTACTTC CASSEDRRDYEQYF
TRBJ2-1 TRBD2 - TRBV6-2/TRBV6-3 TGTGCCAGCAGTCCACCGGGACTAGCGCGTTACAATGAGCAGTTCTTC CASSPPGLARYNEQFF
TRBJ1-1 - - TRBV3-1/TRBV3-2 TGTGCCAGCAGCTGGGGCACTGAAGCTTTCTTT CASSWGTEAFF
TRBJ1-1 - - TRBV3-1/TRBV3-2 TGTGCCAGCAGCCAAGATGAGCCCACTGAAGCTTTCTTT CASSQDEPTEAFF
TRBJ2-7 - - TRBV4-3 TGCGCCAGCAGCCTTAACGGTCAAATAAAGGACGAGCAGTACTTC CASSLNGQIKDEQYF
TRBJ2-1 TRBD2 - TRBV29-1 TGCAGCGCCACTAGCGGTATTGAGCAGTTCTTC CSATSGIEQFF
TRBJ2-2 - - TRBV1 TGCACCAGCAGCCAGGGGGATCGGAACACCGGGGAGCTGTTTTTT CTSSQGDRNTGELFF
TRBJ1-2 TRBD1 once TRBV28 TGTGCCAGCACTACGACAGGGGGCGGTGGCTACACCTTC CASTTTGGGGYTF
TRBJ1-4 - - TRBV10-3 TGTGCCATCAGCGAACAGAATGAAAAACTGTTTTTT CAISEQNEKLFF
TRBJ1-5 - few TRBV3-1/TRBV3-2 TGTGCCAGCAGCCAAGGCAACGAGGGCCAGCATTTT CASSQGNEGQHF
TRBJ1-3 TRBD1 - TRBV15 TGTGGGACCGGACAGGGGTCTGGAAACACCATATATTTT CGTGQGSGNTIYF
TRBJ2-2 - - TRBV19 TGTGCCAGTAAGCAGCCTGCAGCGCTGAACACCGGGGAGCTGTTTTTT CASKQPAALNTGELFF
TRBJ2-7 TRBD1 - TRBV19 TGTGCCAGTAGTATCGGGACAGGGACCTACGAGCAGTACTTC CASSIGTGTYEQYF
TRBJ1-2 TRBD1 once TRBV14 TGTGCCAGCAGCCCACGGACAGGGGACGGCTACACCTTC CASSPRTGDGYTF
TRBJ2-1 - - TRBV29-1 TGCAGCGTTGCATCCGGGGTGGGTCATGGTGAGCAGTTCTTC CSVASGVGHGEQFF
TRBJ1-4 - - TRBV29-1 TGCAGCGTTGGGGCACAGGGTAGAGAAAAACTGTTTTTT CSVGAQGREKLFF
TRBJ1-6 TRBD1 - TRBV4-3 TGCGCCAGCAGCCATGGGACAGAGAATTCACCCCTCCACTTT CASSHGTENSPLHF
TRBJ1-5 - - TRBV5-6 TGTGCCAGCAGCTTGGCCCGAACTAATCAGCCCCAGCATTTT CASSLARTNQPQHF
TRBJ1-2 - - TRBV2 TGTGCCAGCAGTGAAGCTGGTCTCGGAGGCTACACCTTC CASSEAGLGGYTF
TRBJ1-3 - - TRBV7-9 TGTGCCAGCAGCTTAGCGGACGGGATCTCTGGAAACACCATATATTTT CASSLADGISGNTIYF
TRBJ2-5 - - TRBV19 TGTGCCAGTAGTCGAATTTTACGGGAGACCCAGTACTTC CASSRILRETQYF
TRBJ2-2 - many TRBV5-1 TGCGCCAGCAGCCCGGGACAATTGAACACCGGGGAGCTGTTTTTT CASSPGQLNTGELFF
TRBJ1-3 - few TRBV9 TGTGCCAGCAGCGCCCGACTGGGCTCTGGAAACACCATATATTTT CASSARLGSGNTIYF
TRBJ1-2 - - TRBV3-1/TRBV3-2 TGTGCCAGCAGCCGGGGGGTTGGCTATGGCTACACCTTC CASSRGVGYGYTF
TRBJ1-4 TRBD1 once TRBV28 TGTGCCAGCAGCAAGACAGGGGGAAATGAAAAACTGTTTTTT CASSKTGGNEKLFF
TRBJ1-5 - once TRBV30 TGTGCCTGGAGTCAACAGCATGGCCAGCCCCAGCATTTT CAWSQQHGQPQHF
TRBJ2-1 - - TRBV7-2 TGTGCCAGCAGCCGGCGGACTTGGGGGATCGATGAGCAGTTCTTC CASSRRTWGIDEQFF
TRBJ1-2 - - TRBV11-2 TGTGCCAGCAGCCCGGACGGATTATATGGCTACACCTTC CASSPDGLYGYTF
TRBJ2-1 - - TRBV7-8 TGTGCCAGCAGCTTACTAGTCACCGGGACGTTAAACTACAATGAGCAGTTCTTC CASSLLVTGTLNYNEQFF
TRBJ1-1 - - TRBV19 TGTGCCAGTAGTATTAAGAACACTGAAGCTTTCTTT CASSIKNTEAFF
TRBJ1-1 - - TRBV12-3/TRBV12-4 TGTGCCAGCAGTTTGGAAGGGGGTGAAGCTTTCTTT CASSLEGGEAFF
TRBJ2-1 - - TRBV5-1 TGCGCCAGCAGCTTGGGACCCAATGAGCAGTTCTTC CASSLGPNEQFF
TRBJ1-2 - few TRBV4-3 TGCGCCAGCAGCCAAGACCGGCAGAGTTCCTATGGCTACACCTTC CASSQDRQSSYGYTF
TRBJ1-1 - - TRBV7-6 TGTGCCAGCAGCCAAGACAGGAACACTGAAGCTTTCTTT CASSQDRNTEAFF
TRBJ1-2 - few TRBV28 TGTGCCAGCAGCTCCCCGGGCAGGGACTATGGCTACACCTTC CASSSPGRDYGYTF
TRBJ2-3 - - TRBV7-2 TGTGCCAGCAGCTTAAATGCGGGGAGCACAGATACGCAGTATTTT CASSLNAGSTDTQYF
TRBJ2-1 - - TRBV5-1 TGCGCCAGCAGCTTGGTTTTAAGCTCCTACAATGAGCAGTTCTTC CASSLVLSSYNEQFF
TRBJ1-1 - - TRBV7-2 TGTGCCAGCAGCTTAGATTCGGCAGGACGGAGTGGAGCTTTCTTT CASSLDSAGRSGAFF
TRBJ2-1 TRBD2 - TRBV5-1 TGCGCCAGCAGCCTTGTAGCGGGGAATGAGCAGTTCTTC CASSLVAGNEQFF
TRBJ2-5 TRBD1 - TRBV7-9 TGTGCCAGCAGCTATGGGACAGGGAGAGAGACCCAGTACTTC CASSYGTGRETQYF
TRBJ2-3 - - TRBV6-2/TRBV6-3 TGTGCCAGCAGTTACTCGCGGGAAAGCACAGATACGCAGTATTTT CASSYSRESTDTQYF
TRBJ2-1 TRBD2 once TRBV18 TGTGCCAGCTCCTTCGGGAGGGTACCCAATGAGCAGTTCTTC CASSFGRVPNEQFF
TRBJ2-3 TRBD1 - TRBV18 TGTGCCAGCTCACCCGGGACAGGGGGCGCGTATACGCAGTATTTT CASSPGTGGAYTQYF
TRBJ2-1 - - TRBV5-1 TGCGCCAGCAGCTTGGTCGTATTAGCGAGTAATGAGCAGTTCTTC CASSLVVLASNEQFF
TRBJ1-1 - - TRBV25-1 TGTGCCAGCAAGACTATTGGGGTAGGCACTGAAGCTTTCTTT CASKTIGVGTEAFF
TRBJ2-6 TRBD1 - TRBV6-2/TRBV6-3 TGTGCCAGCAGTCCCGGGACAGCCTCCTCTGGGGCCAACGTCCTGACTTTC CASSPGTASSGANVLTF
TRBJ1-2 TRBD1 - TRBV6-2/TRBV6-3 TGTGCCAGCAACCCGGGACAGCTCGGTAACTATGGCTACACCTTC CASNPGQLGNYGYTF